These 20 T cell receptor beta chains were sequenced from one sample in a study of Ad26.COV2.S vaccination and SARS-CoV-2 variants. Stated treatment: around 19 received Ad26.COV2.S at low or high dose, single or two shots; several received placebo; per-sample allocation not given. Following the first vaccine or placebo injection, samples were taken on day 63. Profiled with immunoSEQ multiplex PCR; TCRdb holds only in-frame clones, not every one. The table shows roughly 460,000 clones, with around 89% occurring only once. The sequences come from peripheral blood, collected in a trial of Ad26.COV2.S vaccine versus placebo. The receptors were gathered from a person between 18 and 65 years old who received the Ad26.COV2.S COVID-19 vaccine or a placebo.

CDR3 in amino acids: CASSYLRGSGYEQYF. As DNA, the CDR3 is TGTGCCAGCAGTTACCTCAGGGGGAGCGGTTACGAGCAGTACTTC. The rearrangement joins TRBV6-5 to TRBJ2-7, with 7 positions matching TRBD1. V lost 2 bases and J lost 4; bases outside the gene matches: 8. Per the germline V gene, CDR1 is MNHEY and CDR2 is SVGAGI. This CDR3 comprises 15 residues.

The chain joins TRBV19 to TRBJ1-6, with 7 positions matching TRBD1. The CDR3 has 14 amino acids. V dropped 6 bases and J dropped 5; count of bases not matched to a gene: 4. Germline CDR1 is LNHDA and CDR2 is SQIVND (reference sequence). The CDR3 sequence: CASSPGQHNSPLHF. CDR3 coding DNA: TGTGCCAGTAGCCCGGGACAGCATAATTCACCCCTCCACTTT.

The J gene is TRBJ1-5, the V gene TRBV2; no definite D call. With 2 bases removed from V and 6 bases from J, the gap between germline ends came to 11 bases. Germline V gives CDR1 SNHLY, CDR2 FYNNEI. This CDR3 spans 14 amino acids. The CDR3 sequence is CASSESTAGQPQHF. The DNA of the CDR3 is TGTGCCAGCAGTGAAAGTACGGCGGGTCAGCCCCAGCATTTT.

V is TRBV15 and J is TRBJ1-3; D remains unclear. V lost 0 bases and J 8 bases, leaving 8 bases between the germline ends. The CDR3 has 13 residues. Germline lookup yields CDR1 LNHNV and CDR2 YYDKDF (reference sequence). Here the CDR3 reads CATSRDFGDTIYF. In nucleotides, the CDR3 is TGTGCCACCAGCAGAGATTTCGGGGACACCATATATTTT. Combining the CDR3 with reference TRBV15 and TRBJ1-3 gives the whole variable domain DAMVIQNPRYQVTQFGKPVTLSCSQTLNHNVMYWYQQKSSQAPKLLFHYYDKDFNNEADTPDNFQSRRPNTSFCFLDIRSPGLGDTAMYLCATSRDFGDTIYFGEGSWLTVV.

The DNA of the CDR3 is TGTGCCAGCAGGGGTGGGGTTAGCACAGATACGCAGTATTTT. Protein product: CASRGGVSTDTQYF. J is TRBJ2-3 and V is TRBV25-1, with D uncertain. Germline loops: CDR1 MGHDK, CDR2 SYGVNS. Trimming stripped 6 bases from V and 0 bases from J, with 10 bases between. CDR3 length equals 14 residues.

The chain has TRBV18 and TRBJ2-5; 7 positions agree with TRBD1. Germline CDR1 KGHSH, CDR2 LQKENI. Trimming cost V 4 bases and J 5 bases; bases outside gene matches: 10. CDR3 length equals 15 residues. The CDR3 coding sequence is TGTGCCAGCTCACGCGGACAGGCCCCGGTGGAGACCCAGTACTTC. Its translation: CASSRGQAPVETQYF.

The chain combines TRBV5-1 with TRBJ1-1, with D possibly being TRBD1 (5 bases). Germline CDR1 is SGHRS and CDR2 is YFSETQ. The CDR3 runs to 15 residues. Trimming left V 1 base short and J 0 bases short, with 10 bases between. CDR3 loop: CASSLLGVLNTEAFF. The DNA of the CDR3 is TGCGCCAGCAGCTTGTTGGGGGTTTTGAACACTGAAGCTTTCTTT.

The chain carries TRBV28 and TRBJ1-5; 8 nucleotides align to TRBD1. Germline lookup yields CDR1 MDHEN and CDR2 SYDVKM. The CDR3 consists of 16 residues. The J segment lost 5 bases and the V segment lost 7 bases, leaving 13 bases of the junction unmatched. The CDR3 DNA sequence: TGTGCCAGCAACTTCCCGACAGGGGTTCATCATCAGCCCCAGCATTTT. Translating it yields CASNFPTGVHHQPQHF. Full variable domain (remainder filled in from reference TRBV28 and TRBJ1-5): DVKVTQSSRYLVKRTGEKVFLECVQDMDHENMFWYRQDPGLGLRLIYFSYDVKMKEKGDIPEGYSVSREKKERFSLILESASTNQTSMYLCASNFPTGVHHQPQHFGDGTRLSIL.

The CDR3 sequence is CASSLASHLAGGPPGANVLTF. DNA of the CDR3: TGTGCCAGCAGCTTAGCATCTCACCTAGCGGGGGGGCCGCCTGGGGCCAACGTCCTGACTTTC. The chain has TRBV7-6 and TRBJ2-6; the match to TRBD2 covers 12 bases. Losses at the gene ends were 0 bases for V and 2 bases for J; bases not matched to a gene: 11. Germline lookup yields CDR1 SGHVS and CDR2 FNYEAQ. CDR3 length equals 21 residues.

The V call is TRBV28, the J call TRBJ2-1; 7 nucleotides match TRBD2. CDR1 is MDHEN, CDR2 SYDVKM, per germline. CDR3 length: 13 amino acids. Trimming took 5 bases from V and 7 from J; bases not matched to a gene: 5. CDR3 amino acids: CASSTLLANEQFF. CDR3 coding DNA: TGTGCCAGCAGTACTTTACTAGCGAATGAGCAGTTCTTC. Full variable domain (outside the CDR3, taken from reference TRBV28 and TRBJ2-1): DVKVTQSSRYLVKRTGEKVFLECVQDMDHENMFWYRQDPGLGLRLIYFSYDVKMKEKGDIPEGYSVSREKKERFSLILESASTNQTSMYLCASSTLLANEQFFGPGTRLTVL.

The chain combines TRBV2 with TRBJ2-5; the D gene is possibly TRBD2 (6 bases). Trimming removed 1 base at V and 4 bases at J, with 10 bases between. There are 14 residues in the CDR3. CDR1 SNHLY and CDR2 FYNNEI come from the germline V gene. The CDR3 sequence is CASSEGTTLETQYF. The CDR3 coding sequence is TGTGCCAGCAGTGAAGGGACTACCTTAGAGACCCAGTACTTC. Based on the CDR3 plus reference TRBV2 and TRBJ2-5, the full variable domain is EPEVTQTPSHQVTQMGQEVILRCVPISNHLYFYWYRQILGQKVEFLVSFYNNEISEKSEIFDDQFSVERPDGSNFTLKIRSTKLEDSAMYFCASSEGTTLETQYFGPGTRLLVL.

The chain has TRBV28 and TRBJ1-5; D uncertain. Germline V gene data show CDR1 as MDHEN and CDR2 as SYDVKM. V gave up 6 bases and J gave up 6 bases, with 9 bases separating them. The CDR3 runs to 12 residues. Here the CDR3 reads CASRGGPQPQHF. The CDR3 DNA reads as TGTGCCAGCAGAGGTGGTCCTCAGCCCCAGCATTTT.

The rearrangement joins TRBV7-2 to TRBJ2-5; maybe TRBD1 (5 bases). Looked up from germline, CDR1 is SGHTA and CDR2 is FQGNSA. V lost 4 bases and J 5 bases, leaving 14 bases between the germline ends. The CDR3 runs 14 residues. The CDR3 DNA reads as TGTGCCAGCAGCTCCAGACCAGGGCGGGAGACCCAGTACTTC. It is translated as CASSSRPGRETQYF. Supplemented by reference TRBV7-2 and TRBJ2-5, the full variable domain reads GAGVSQSPSNKVTEKGKDVELRCDPISGHTALYWYRQSLGQGLEFLIYFQGNSAPDKSGLPSDRFSAERTGGSVSTLTIQRTQQEDSAVYLCASSSRPGRETQYFGPGTRLLVL.

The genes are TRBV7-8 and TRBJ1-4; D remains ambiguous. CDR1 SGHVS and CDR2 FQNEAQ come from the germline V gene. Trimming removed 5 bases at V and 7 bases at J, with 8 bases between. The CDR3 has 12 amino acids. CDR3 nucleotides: TGTGCCAGCAGCCGTTCCCTTGAAAAACTGTTTTTT. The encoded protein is CASSRSLEKLFF.

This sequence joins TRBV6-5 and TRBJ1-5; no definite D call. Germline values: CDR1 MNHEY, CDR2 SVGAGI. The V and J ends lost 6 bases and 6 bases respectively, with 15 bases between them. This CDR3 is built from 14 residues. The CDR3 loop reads CASSLRREGQPQHF. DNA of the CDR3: TGTGCCAGCAGCCTCCGGAGGGAGGGTCAGCCCCAGCATTTT.

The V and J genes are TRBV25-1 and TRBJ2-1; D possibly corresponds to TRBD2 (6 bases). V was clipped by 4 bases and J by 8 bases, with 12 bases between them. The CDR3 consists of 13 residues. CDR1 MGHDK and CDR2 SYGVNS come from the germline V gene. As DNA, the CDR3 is TGTGCCAGCAGTGTCGGGAGAGGGCATGAGCAGTTCTTC. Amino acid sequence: CASSVGRGHEQFF.

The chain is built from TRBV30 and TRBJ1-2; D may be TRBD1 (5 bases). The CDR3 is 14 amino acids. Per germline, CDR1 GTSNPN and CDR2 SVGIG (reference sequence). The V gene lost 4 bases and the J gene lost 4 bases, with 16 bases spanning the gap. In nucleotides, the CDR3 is TGTGCCTGGAAGGCTTCCGGGGGAATCTATGGCTACACCTTC. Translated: CAWKASGGIYGYTF.

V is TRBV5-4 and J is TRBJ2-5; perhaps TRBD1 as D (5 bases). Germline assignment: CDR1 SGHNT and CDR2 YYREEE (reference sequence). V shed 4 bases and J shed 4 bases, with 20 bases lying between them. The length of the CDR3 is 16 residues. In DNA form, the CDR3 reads TGTGCCAGCAGCAACTATGGGGCTAGTGATCGAGAGACCCAGTACTTC. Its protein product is CASSNYGASDRETQYF.

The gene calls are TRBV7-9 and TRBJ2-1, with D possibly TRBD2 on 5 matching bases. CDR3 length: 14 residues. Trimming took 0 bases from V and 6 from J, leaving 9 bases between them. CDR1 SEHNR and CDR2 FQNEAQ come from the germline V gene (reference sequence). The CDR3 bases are TGTGCCAGCAGCTTAGCGGGAGAGGGCAATGAGCAGTTCTTC. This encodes CASSLAGEGNEQFF. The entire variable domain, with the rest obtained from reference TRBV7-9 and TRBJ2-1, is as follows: DTGVSQNPRHKITKRGQNVTFRCDPISEHNRLYWYRQTLGQGPEFLTYFQNEAQLEKSRLLSDRFSAERPKGSFSTLEIQRTEQGDSAMYLCASSLAGEGNEQFFGPGTRLTVL.

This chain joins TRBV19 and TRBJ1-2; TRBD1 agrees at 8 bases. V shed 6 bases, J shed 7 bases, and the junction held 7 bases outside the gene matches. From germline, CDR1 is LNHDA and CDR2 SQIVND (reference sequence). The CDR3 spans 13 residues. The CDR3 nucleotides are TGTGCCAGTAGGTGGACAGGGCGGAGTGGCTACACCTTC. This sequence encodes CASRWTGRSGYTF.